Sequencing of this T cell receptor beta chain was carried out in a study of shared clonotypes between healthy human individuals. Study-wide results and caveats: The sharing of about 5.3% of naive CD4 clonotypes was seen across a handful of donors.

Researchers partitioned CD4+ cells into CD45RA+ naive and CD45RA-negative memory subsets. Assay execution took place at the deep level. The table came from immunoSEQ multiplex PCR; TCRdb's copy has only in-frame clones and leaves some out. The table includes over a million clones, approximately 80% detected once. The CDR3 is made up of 16 amino acids. Germline assignment: CDR1 MNHEY and CDR2 SMNVEV (reference sequence). Trimming removed 3 bases from V and 0 bases from J, with 14 bases in between. Concerning this clone: Its specificity is not known.

The clonotype was recovered from a man younger than 30 in good health. Some clones in this sample may be carry-over from other donors' samples. The specimen was memory CD4+ T cells from PBMCs. Subset given: CD45RA-negative fraction. The J gene is TRBJ1-1, the V gene TRBV27; TRBD1 might be the D (5 bases). CDR3 loop: CASSLRSGRLNTEAFF. The CDR3 nucleotides are TGTGCCAGCAGTTTGAGGTCAGGGCGATTGAACACTGAAGCTTTCTTT.